Each of the 9 T cell receptor beta chains below was sequenced from the same sample in a study of T-cell memory formation after mild COVID-19. MiXCR, applied by TCRdb to the 5' RACE reads, yields one record per CDR3 protein. The table lists fewer than 650,000 distinct CDR3 sequences, 15% to 20% of them singletons, with about 7.5% in the top ten. Material: PBMCs or a T cell subset sorted from them (not recorded which). The source is an adult woman who had mild COVID-19 (a few samples of this study predate the infection). Cell type and time point are not known.

V usage is TRBV7-6 and J usage is TRBJ1-6; no reliable D call. The CDR3 consists of 14 residues. V lost 5 bases and J 10 bases, leaving 15 bases between the germline ends. Germline CDR1 SGHVS, CDR2 FNYEAQ. CDR3 protein: CASSPAGGSSPLHF. CDR3 sequence (DNA): TGTGCCAGCAGCCCAGCTGGAGGTAGCTCACCCCTCCACTTT.

The J gene is TRBJ1-1, the V gene TRBV12-3 or TRBV12-4, with 7 bases aligning to TRBD1. J gave up 1 base and V 8 bases, and 7 bases lay outside the gene matches. The CDR3 loop spans 14 amino acids. CDR3: CASRETGKNTEAFF. In DNA form, the CDR3 reads TGTGCCAGCCGCGAGACAGGGAAGAACACTGAAGCTTTCTTT.

V usage is TRBV12-3 or TRBV12-4 and J usage is TRBJ1-6; perhaps TRBD1 as D (6 bases). Trimming shortened V by 6 bases and J by 10 bases, and 13 bases separated the two germline ends. The CDR3 is made up of 13 amino acids. CDR3 sequence: CASSPGERSPLHF. CDR3 in DNA: TGTGCCAGCAGCCCAGGGGAAAGGTCACCCCTCCACTTT.

The CDR3 loop is CASSLEYHALDRLDEQYF. Here the CDR3 DNA reads TGTGCCAGCAGCTTGGAATACCACGCTCTGGACAGGCTCGACGAGCAGTACTTC. This sequence joins TRBV5-8 and TRBJ2-7, with 7 nucleotides matching TRBD1. J gave up 5 bases and V 0 bases, and 17 bases lay outside the gene matches. Looked up from germline, CDR1 is SGHTS and CDR2 is YDEGEE. The CDR3 runs 18 residues.

This clonotype occurred a few times. This chain links TRBV6-5 with TRBJ2-2, with D possibly matching TRBD2 (5 bases). Germline values: CDR1 MNHEY, CDR2 SVGAGI. The germline V and J ends were trimmed by 0 bases and 5 bases, with 13 bases remaining between them. This CDR3 comprises 16 residues. In nucleotides, the CDR3 is TGTGCCAGCAGTTACTCAGAGGGAGTGGGAACCGGGGAGCTGTTTTTT. Amino acid sequence: CASSYSEGVGTGELFF.

This chain uses TRBV6-2 or TRBV6-3 with TRBJ1-1; no definite D call. The CDR3 extends over 14 amino acids. Germline V gene lookup returns CDR1 MNHEY and CDR2 SVGEGT. V was clipped by 2 bases and J by 3 bases, with 10 bases between them. This chain's CDR3 is CASSYGDPDTEAFF. DNA for the CDR3: TGTGCCAGCAGTTACGGAGACCCGGACACTGAAGCTTTCTTT.

The chain combines TRBV29-1 with TRBJ2-7; 10 nucleotides line up with TRBD2. The CDR3 is made up of 14 amino acids. Per the germline V gene, CDR1 is SQVTM and CDR2 is ANQGSEA. With V trimmed by 5 bases and J by 0 bases, 4 bases remained unmatched. The DNA of the CDR3 is TGCAGCGTTAAAGCGGGAGGGACCTCCTACGAGCAGTACTTC. It yields the protein CSVKAGGTSYEQYF.

The V gene is TRBV29-1, the J gene TRBJ1-1; D is uncertain. The CDR3 loop spans 13 amino acids. Trimming removed 3 bases at V and 0 bases at J, with 8 bases between. CDR1 SQVTM and CDR2 ANQGSEA come from the germline V gene. As DNA, the CDR3 is TGCAGCGTTGAGCGCAAATTGAACACTGAAGCTTTCTTT. It yields the protein CSVERKLNTEAFF.

This clonotype was seen only a few times. This chain connects TRBV5-6 to TRBJ2-7; either TRBD1 or TRBD2 may fit D (5 bases each). V was cut by 4 bases and J by 2 bases, with 10 bases left in between. CDR3 length equals 13 residues. The germline V gene has CDR1 SGHDT and CDR2 YYEEEE. Here the CDR3 reads CASSPWDAYEQYF. For the CDR3, the DNA is TGTGCCAGCAGCCCCTGGGACGCCTACGAGCAGTACTTC.